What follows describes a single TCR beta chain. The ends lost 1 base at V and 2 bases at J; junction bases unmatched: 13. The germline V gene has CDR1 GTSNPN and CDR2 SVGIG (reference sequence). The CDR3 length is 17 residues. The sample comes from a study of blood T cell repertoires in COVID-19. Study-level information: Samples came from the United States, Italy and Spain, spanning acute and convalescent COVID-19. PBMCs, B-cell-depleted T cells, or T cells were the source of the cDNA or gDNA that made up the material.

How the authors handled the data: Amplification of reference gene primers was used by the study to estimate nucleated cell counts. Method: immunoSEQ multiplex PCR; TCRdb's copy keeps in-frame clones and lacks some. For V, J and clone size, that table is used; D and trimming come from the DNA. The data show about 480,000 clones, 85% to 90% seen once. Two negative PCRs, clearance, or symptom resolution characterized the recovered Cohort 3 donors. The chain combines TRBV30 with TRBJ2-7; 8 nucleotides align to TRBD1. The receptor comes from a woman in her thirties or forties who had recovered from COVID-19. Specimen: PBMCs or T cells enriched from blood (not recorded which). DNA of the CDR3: TGTGCCTGGAGTGAAGCATACCGGGACAGGATCGCCTACGAGCAGTACTTC. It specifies CAWSEAYRDRIAYEQYF. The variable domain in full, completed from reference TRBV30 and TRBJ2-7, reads SQTIHQWPATLVQPVGSPLSLECTVEGTSNPNLYWYRQAAGRGLQLLFYSVGIGQISSEVPQNLSASRPQDRQFILSSKKLLLSDSGFYLCAWSEAYRDRIAYEQYFGPGTRLTVT.